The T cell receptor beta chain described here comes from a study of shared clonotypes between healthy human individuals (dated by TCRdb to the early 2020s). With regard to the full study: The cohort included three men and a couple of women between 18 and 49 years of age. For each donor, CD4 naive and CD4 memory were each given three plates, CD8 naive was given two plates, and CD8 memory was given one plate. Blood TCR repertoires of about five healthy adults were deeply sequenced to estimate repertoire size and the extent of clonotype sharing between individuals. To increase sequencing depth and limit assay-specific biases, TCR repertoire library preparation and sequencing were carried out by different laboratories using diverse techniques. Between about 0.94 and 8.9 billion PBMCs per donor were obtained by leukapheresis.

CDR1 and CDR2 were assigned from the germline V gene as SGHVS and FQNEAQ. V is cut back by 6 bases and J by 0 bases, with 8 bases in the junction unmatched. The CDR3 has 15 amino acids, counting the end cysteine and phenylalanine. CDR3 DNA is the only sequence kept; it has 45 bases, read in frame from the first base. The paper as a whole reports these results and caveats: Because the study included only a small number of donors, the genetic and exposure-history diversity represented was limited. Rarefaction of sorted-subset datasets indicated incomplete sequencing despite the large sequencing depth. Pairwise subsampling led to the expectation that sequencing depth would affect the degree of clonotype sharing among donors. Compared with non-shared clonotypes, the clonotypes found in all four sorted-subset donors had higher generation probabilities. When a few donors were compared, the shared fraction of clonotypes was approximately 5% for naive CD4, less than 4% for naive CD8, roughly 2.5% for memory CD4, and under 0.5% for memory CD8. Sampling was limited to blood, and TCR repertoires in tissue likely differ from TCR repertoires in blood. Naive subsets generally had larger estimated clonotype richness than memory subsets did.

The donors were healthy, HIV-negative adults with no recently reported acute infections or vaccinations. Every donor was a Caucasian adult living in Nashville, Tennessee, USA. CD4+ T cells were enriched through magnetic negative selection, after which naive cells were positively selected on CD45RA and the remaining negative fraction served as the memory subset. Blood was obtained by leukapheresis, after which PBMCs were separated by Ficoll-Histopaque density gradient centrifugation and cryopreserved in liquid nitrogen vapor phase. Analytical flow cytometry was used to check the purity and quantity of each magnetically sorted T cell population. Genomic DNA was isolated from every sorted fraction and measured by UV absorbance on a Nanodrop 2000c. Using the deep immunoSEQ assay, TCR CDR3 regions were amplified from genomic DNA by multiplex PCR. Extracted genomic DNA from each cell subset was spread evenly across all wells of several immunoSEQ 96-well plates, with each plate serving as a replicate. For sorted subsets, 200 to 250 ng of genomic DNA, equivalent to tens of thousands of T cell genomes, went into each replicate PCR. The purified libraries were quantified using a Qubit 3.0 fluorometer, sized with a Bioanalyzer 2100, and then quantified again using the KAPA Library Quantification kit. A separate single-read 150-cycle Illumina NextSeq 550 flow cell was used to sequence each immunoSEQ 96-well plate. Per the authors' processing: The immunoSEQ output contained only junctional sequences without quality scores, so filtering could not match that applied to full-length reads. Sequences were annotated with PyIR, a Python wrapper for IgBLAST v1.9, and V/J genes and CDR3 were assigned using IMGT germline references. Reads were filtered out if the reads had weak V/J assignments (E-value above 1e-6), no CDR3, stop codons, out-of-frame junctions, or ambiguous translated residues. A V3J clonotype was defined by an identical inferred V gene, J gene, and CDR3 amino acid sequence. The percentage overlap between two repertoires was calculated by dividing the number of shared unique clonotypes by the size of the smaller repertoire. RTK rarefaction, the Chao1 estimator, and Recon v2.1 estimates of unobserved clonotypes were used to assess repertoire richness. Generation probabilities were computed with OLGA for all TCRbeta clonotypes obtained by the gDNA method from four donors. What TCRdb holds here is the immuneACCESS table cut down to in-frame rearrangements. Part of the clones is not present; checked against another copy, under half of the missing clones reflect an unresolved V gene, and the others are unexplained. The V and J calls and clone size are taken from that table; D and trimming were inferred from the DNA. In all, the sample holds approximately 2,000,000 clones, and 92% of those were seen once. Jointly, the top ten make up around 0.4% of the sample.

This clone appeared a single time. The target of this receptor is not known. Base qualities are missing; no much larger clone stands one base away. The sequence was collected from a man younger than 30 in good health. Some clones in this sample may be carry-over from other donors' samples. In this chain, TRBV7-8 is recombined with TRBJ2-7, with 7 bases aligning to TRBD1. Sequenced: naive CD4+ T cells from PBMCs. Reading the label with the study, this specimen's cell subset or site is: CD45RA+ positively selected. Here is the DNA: TGTGCCAGCAGACAAACAGGGGCCCGCTCCTACGAGCAGTACTTC. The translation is CASRQTGARSYEQYF.